This entry lists 30 T cell receptor beta chains sequenced from one sample in a study of cytomegalovirus exposure and HLA in healthy donors. The PCR made use of 60 Vbeta and 13 Jbeta primers. Repertoires were generated with immunoSEQ multiplex PCR, while TCRdb's copy carries only in-frame clones and drops some. The table shows 170,000 or so clones, with roughly 79% occurring only once. Sequencing input: PBMCs. These receptors originate from a male donor in good health and CMV-seronegative.

The chain uses TRBV19 and TRBJ1-4; D unclear. Germline values: CDR1 LNHDA, CDR2 SQIVND (reference sequence). Trimming took 4 bases from V and 8 from J, leaving 8 bases between them. The CDR3 sequence is 12 residues long. This chain's CDR3 is CASSSPGEKLFF. The CDR3 bases are TGTGCCAGTAGTAGTCCCGGGGAAAAACTGTTTTTT.

This chain joins TRBV12-2 and TRBJ2-7; the table's D call, TRBD2, has no DNA check behind it. TRBV12-2 is termed a pseudogene. The CDR3 covers 16 residues. The chain's CDR3 is CASRSEERGASYEQYF. CDR3 DNA sequence: TGTGCAAGTCGCTCTGAGGAGCGGGGGGCTTCCTACGAGCAGTACTTC.

The chain employs TRBV18 and TRBJ2-3; 10 nucleotides line up with TRBD2. Germline V gene data show CDR1 as KGHSH and CDR2 as LQKENI. Losses at the gene ends were 2 bases for V and 0 bases for J; bases not matched to a gene: 8. The CDR3 spans 18 residues. The CDR3 region has the DNA TGTGCCAGCTCACCAAGGAGCGGGGGGGTAGCTAGCACAGATACGCAGTATTTT. It is translated as CASSPRSGGVASTDTQYF. Filled out from reference TRBV18 and TRBJ2-3, the complete variable domain reads NAGVMQNPRHLVRRRGQEARLRCSPMKGHSHVYWYRQLPEEGLKFMVYLQKENIIDESGMPKERFSAEFPKEGPSILRIQQVVRGDSAAYFCASSPRSGGVASTDTQYFGPGTRLTVL.

J is TRBJ2-3 and V is TRBV5-6, with D tentatively TRBD1 (5 bases). The V end lost 1 base, the J end lost 4 bases, and 10 bases lay between the germline ends. The CDR3 has 14 amino acids. The germline V gene has CDR1 SGHDT and CDR2 YYEEEE. CDR3: CASSLRQTSDTQYF. As DNA, the CDR3 is TGTGCCAGCAGCTTGAGACAGACGTCAGATACGCAGTATTTT.

The rearrangement uses TRBV19 and TRBJ1-1, with D possibly being TRBD1 (5 bases). The CDR3 spans 13 residues. Trimming stripped 2 bases from V and 5 bases from J, with 9 bases between. Germline assignment: CDR1 LNHDA and CDR2 SQIVND (reference sequence). Here the CDR3 DNA reads TGTGCCAGTAGTATAACCAGGGTGACTGAAGCTTTCTTT. Protein: CASSITRVTEAFF.

The V gene is TRBV4-3, the J gene TRBJ1-5; unclear D gene. Trimming took 2 bases from V and 3 from J, leaving 5 bases between them. Germline V lookup: CDR1 LGHNA, CDR2 YSLEER. The CDR3 runs 13 residues. The CDR3: CASSQYINQPQHF. The CDR3 nucleotides read TGCGCCAGCAGCCAATACATCAATCAGCCCCAGCATTTT.

This chain connects TRBV4-1 to TRBJ1-5; D is perhaps TRBD1 (6 bases). Trimming left V 0 bases short and J 5 bases short, with 11 bases between. This CDR3 has 15 residues. In germline, CDR1 is MGHRA, CDR2 YSYEKL. CDR3: CASSQDQRGYQPQHF. The CDR3 DNA is TGCGCCAGCAGCCAAGATCAAAGGGGGTATCAGCCCCAGCATTTT.

The chain recombines TRBV7-6 with TRBJ1-4, with TRBD1 matching 12 bases. J lost 6 bases, V lost 2 bases, and 16 bases had no gene match. CDR1 and CDR2 from the germline V gene are SGHVS and FNYEAQ. The CDR3 sequence is 20 residues long. This chain's CDR3 is CASSLRYGTGGAEADEKLFF. The CDR3 bases are TGTGCCAGCAGCTTACGGTACGGGACAGGGGGCGCGGAGGCAGATGAAAAACTGTTTTTT.

This chain links TRBV28 with TRBJ1-1; 7 bases align to TRBD1. Germline loops: CDR1 MDHEN, CDR2 SYDVKM. J was trimmed by 1 base and V by 7 bases; bases with no gene match: 3. This CDR3 has 13 residues. The CDR3 bases are TGTGCCAGCAACCGACAGGGGAACACTGAAGCTTTCTTT. As protein: CASNRQGNTEAFF.

This sequence joins TRBV4-1 and TRBJ1-1; a possible D gene is TRBD1 (5 bases). V lost 2 bases, J lost 0 bases, and 7 bases lay in between. Germline V gene sequence: CDR1 MGHRA, CDR2 YSYEKL. The CDR3 has 14 amino acids. DNA of the CDR3: TGCGCCAGCAGCCAATCAGGGATGAACACTGAAGCTTTCTTT. Protein product: CASSQSGMNTEAFF.

The chain is built from TRBV6-5 and TRBJ2-1, with TRBD1 as a possible D gene (5 bases). With 1 base removed from V and 13 bases from J, the gap between germline ends came to 20 bases. The CDR3 loop spans 15 amino acids. The germline V gene encodes CDR1 MNHEY and CDR2 SVGAGI. The CDR3 DNA reads as TGTGCCAGCAGTTACTGGGGCCTCGGCACCTCTGACCAGTTCTTC. This translates into CASSYWGLGTSDQFF.

The chain recombines TRBV5-1 with TRBJ2-3; D is possibly TRBD1 (6 bases). CDR1 SGHRS and CDR2 YFSETQ come from the germline V gene. The V end was cut by 1 base, the J end by 1 base, with 10 bases between. The CDR3 consists of 15 residues. The CDR3 coding sequence is TGCGCCAGCAGCTTGTTACAGGGACGCACAGATACGCAGTATTTT. It encodes CASSLLQGRTDTQYF.

This sequence joins TRBV4-1 and TRBJ2-3; TRBD2 aligns across 9 bases. In germline, CDR1 is MGHRA, CDR2 YSYEKL. This CDR3 is built from 18 residues. V was clipped by 6 bases and J by 1 base; unmatched bases: 14. CDR3 coding DNA: TGCGCCAGCAGTCCATGGGGGGCTAGCGGGGATCGCACAGATACGCAGTATTTT. It yields the protein CASSPWGASGDRTDTQYF.

The chain links TRBV10-1 to TRBJ1-1; D is unclear. This CDR3 is 13 amino acids long. The ends were cut back, 9 bases at V and 1 base at J, with 12 bases in the middle. The germline gives CDR1 WNHNN, CDR2 SYGVQD (reference sequence). Here the CDR3 reads CARESGRNTEAFF. The CDR3 DNA sequence: TGCGCCAGGGAGTCCGGAAGGAACACTGAAGCTTTCTTT.

The CDR3 loop reads CASSYPWDLTGNTIYF. The CDR3 DNA sequence: TGTGCCAGCAGTTACCCCTGGGACTTGACTGGAAACACCATATATTTT. The chain carries TRBV6-6 and TRBJ1-3; weak D call: TRBD1 (5 bases). Trimming took 2 bases from V and 2 from J, leaving 13 bases between them. Germline lookup yields CDR1 MNHNY and CDR2 SVGAGI (reference sequence). This CDR3 is 16 amino acids long.

The rearrangement links TRBV6-1 to TRBJ1-6; a weak D match, TRBD1 (5 bases). V was cut by 4 bases and J by 5 bases, with 15 bases left in between. Germline V lookup: CDR1 MNHNS, CDR2 SASEGT. This CDR3 spans 16 amino acids. CDR3 region: CASSVSRGDNNSPLHF. CDR3 bases: TGTGCCAGCAGTGTTTCTCGGGGGGATAATAATTCACCCCTCCACTTT.

The J gene is TRBJ2-7, the V gene TRBV5-1, with TRBD2 matching over 9 bases. Germline V CDR1 and CDR2: SGHRS, YFSETQ. CDR3 length: 15 amino acids. V lost 5 bases to trimming and J lost 0 bases; unmatched junction nucleotides: 6. CDR3 residues: CASSLRREGSYEQYF. CDR3 bases: TGCGCCAGCAGTTTACGGCGGGAGGGCTCCTACGAGCAGTACTTC.

This rearrangement joins TRBV5-8 to TRBJ1-3, with D tentatively TRBD1 (5 bases). The V gene's germline CDR1 is SGHTS and CDR2 YDEGEE. The V gene lost 5 bases and the J gene lost 0 bases, with 12 bases spanning the gap. This CDR3 is built from 15 residues. DNA for the CDR3: TGTGCCAGCAGGCTGACAGCCGTCTCTGGAAACACCATATATTTT. Translation gives CASRLTAVSGNTIYF.

The chain couples TRBV19 to TRBJ2-3; D possibly corresponds to TRBD1 (6 bases). Germline assignment: CDR1 LNHDA and CDR2 SQIVND (reference sequence). The V end lost 5 bases, the J end lost 5 bases, and 14 bases lay between the germline ends. The CDR3 loop spans 14 amino acids. The CDR3 is CASSYRAKQDTQYF. DNA for the CDR3: TGTGCCAGTAGTTACAGGGCAAAGCAAGATACGCAGTATTTT. Full variable domain (outside the CDR3, taken from reference TRBV19 and TRBJ2-3): DGGITQSPKYLFRKEGQNVTLSCEQNLNHDAMYWYRQDPGQGLRLIYYSQIVNDFQKGDIAEGYSVSREKKESFPLTVTSAQKNPTAFYLCASSYRAKQDTQYFGPGTRLTVL.

This rearrangement joins TRBV6-5 to TRBJ2-4; perhaps TRBD1 as D (6 bases). CDR1 is MNHEY and CDR2 is SVGAGI in the germline V gene. V lost 2 bases and J lost 6, with 14 bases in between. CDR3 size: 15 residues. The CDR3 nucleotides are TGTGCCAGCAGTTACGCCTCAGGGGCTCTAAACATTCAGTACTTC. It yields the protein CASSYASGALNIQYF.

The V gene is TRBV7-9, the J gene TRBJ2-2; the match to TRBD2 covers 12 bases. Germline CDR1 SEHNR, CDR2 FQNEAQ (reference sequence). The ends lost 3 bases at V and 6 bases at J; junction bases unmatched: 2. The CDR3 runs to 15 residues. Here the CDR3 reads CASSFGLAGSGELFF. The DNA for the CDR3 is TGTGCCAGCAGCTTCGGACTAGCGGGATCCGGGGAGCTGTTTTTT.

The chain links TRBV30 to TRBJ2-1; 9 bases align to TRBD2. V gave up 3 bases and J gave up 7 bases; unmatched junction bases: 10. There are 15 residues in the CDR3. Looked up from germline, CDR1 is GTSNPN and CDR2 is SVGIG (reference sequence). For the CDR3, the DNA is TGTGCCTGGAGGCCCCTGACTAGCGGCCGAAATGAGCAGTTCTTC. Protein product: CAWRPLTSGRNEQFF.

This clone was seen more than once but under ten times. The chain employs TRBV30 and TRBJ1-5; D may be TRBD1 (6 bases). The CDR3 length is 13 residues. Germline loops: CDR1 GTSNPN, CDR2 SVGIG (reference sequence). Between the trimmed V and J ends, which lost 4 bases and 1 base, there was a span of 8 bases. CDR3: CAWTGQSNQPQHF. DNA of the CDR3: TGTGCCTGGACTGGACAGAGCAATCAGCCCCAGCATTTT.

In its sample, this clone was seen a few times. The genes are TRBV11-2 and TRBJ2-1; no clear D. The CDR3 has 16 amino acids. CDR1 is SGHAT and CDR2 is FQNNGV in the germline V gene. The germline V and J ends were trimmed by 5 bases and 4 bases, with 18 bases remaining between them. The CDR3 bases are TGTGCCAGCAGCCTCCGAGGCCCCGCCCCATACAATGAGCAGTTCTTC. Translated, it gives CASSLRGPAPYNEQFF.

The chain has TRBV6-5 and TRBJ2-1; D remains ambiguous. This CDR3 is 14 amino acids long. Germline V gene data show CDR1 as MNHEY and CDR2 as SVGAGI. With 8 bases removed from V and 4 bases from J, the gap between germline ends came to 15 bases. CDR3 DNA sequence: TGTGCCAGCGGTCGCGAGAAGTCATACAATGAGCAGTTCTTC. Translated, it gives CASGREKSYNEQFF.

This clone turned up a few times. The V gene is TRBV29-1, the J gene TRBJ1-1; a possible D gene is TRBD1 (5 bases). This CDR3 comprises 11 residues. Germline V gene data show CDR1 as SQVTM and CDR2 as ANQGSEA. Trimming shortened V by 6 bases and J by 3 bases, and 8 bases separated the two germline ends. CDR3 protein: CSVPGYTEAFF. The CDR3, as DNA: TGCAGCGTCCCAGGGTACACTGAAGCTTTCTTT.

The V call is TRBV30, the J call TRBJ2-1, with D perhaps matching TRBD2 (6 bases). Germline CDR1 GTSNPN, CDR2 SVGIG (reference sequence). The CDR3 spans 15 residues. Trimming removed 0 bases at V and 3 bases at J, with 12 bases between. As DNA, the CDR3 is TGTGCCTGGAGTGTTCCAGGCGGGGACTACAATGAGCAGTTCTTC. Its translation: CAWSVPGGDYNEQFF.

The chain recombines TRBV7-9 with TRBJ1-2; 8 bases line up with TRBD1. Trimming took 4 bases from V and 4 from J; bases not matched to a gene: 2. Germline-derived CDR1 and CDR2 are SEHNR and FQNEAQ (reference sequence). This CDR3 has 13 residues. Here the CDR3 reads CASSSTGGYGYTF. CDR3 DNA sequence: TGTGCCAGCAGCTCTACAGGGGGCTATGGCTACACCTTC.

The chain joins TRBV28 to TRBJ2-3; 15 positions match TRBD2. The CDR3 runs 19 residues. J gave up 4 bases and V 3 bases, and 11 bases lay outside the gene matches. Germline V CDR1 and CDR2: MDHEN, SYDVKM. The CDR3 coding sequence is TGTGCCAGCAGTTTCCCCCCCGGACTAGCGGGAGGGCCTGCAGATACGCAGTATTTT. This encodes CASSFPPGLAGGPADTQYF.

The chain employs TRBV27 and TRBJ1-6; D is ambiguous. The germline V gene encodes CDR1 MNHEY and CDR2 SMNVEV (reference sequence). The CDR3 covers 14 residues. V shed 6 bases and J shed 5 bases, with 11 bases lying between them. The CDR3 region is CASRGTRDNSPLHF. For the CDR3, the DNA is TGTGCCAGCAGGGGCACGAGGGATAATTCACCCCTCCACTTT.